The 13 T cell receptor beta chains in this list originate from one sample, sequenced in a study of OX40 agonist ivuxolimab in advanced cancers. This table comes from immunoSEQ multiplex PCR, and its TCRdb copy is limited to in-frame clones, with some not included. Of roughly 57,000 clones detected, about four fifths appear once; the ten largest clones hold about 2.3%. The sequencing here drew on CD4+ or CD8+ T cells sorted from blood, taken in a trial of the OX40 agonist ivuxolimab. The receptors derive from an adult with an advanced solid tumor such as melanoma, head and neck, liver or kidney cancer.

The chain employs TRBV7-8 and TRBJ1-5; the match to TRBD1 covers 8 bases. Looked up from germline, CDR1 is SGHVS and CDR2 is FQNEAQ. The junction had 5 bases not matched to a gene; V was cut back by 4 bases and J by 0 bases. This CDR3 has 16 amino acids. This chain's CDR3 is CASSSRDRNSNQPQHF. The CDR3 DNA reads TGTGCCAGCAGCTCCCGGGACAGGAATAGCAATCAGCCCCAGCATTTT.

This chain links TRBV29-1 with TRBJ1-4; D call uncertain. V gave up 6 bases and J gave up 3 bases, with 11 bases separating them. The germline V gene has CDR1 SQVTM and CDR2 ANQGSEA. CDR3 length: 13 amino acids. The CDR3 region is CSVSNGPNEKLFF. For the CDR3, the DNA is TGCAGCGTGTCTAATGGCCCTAATGAAAAACTGTTTTTT. The variable domain in full, with the rest retrieved from reference TRBV29-1 and TRBJ1-4, is SAVISQKPSRDICQRGTSLTIQCQVDSQVTMMFWYRQQPGQSLTLIATANQGSEATYESGFVIDKFPISRPNLTFSTLTVSNMSPEDSSIYLCSVSNGPNEKLFFGSGTQLSVL.

The V call is TRBV7-3, the J call TRBJ1-2, with 8 bases identical to TRBD1. CDR3 length: 15 amino acids. Trimming at V came to 5 bases and at J to 2 bases, leaving 7 bases not matched to a gene. CDR1 and CDR2 (germline): SGHTA, FQGTGA. The CDR3 DNA is TGTGCCAGCAGCCCACCGGGACAGGAAAACTATGGCTACACCTTC. This codes for CASSPPGQENYGYTF.

The V call is TRBV11-2, the J call TRBJ2-7; D ambiguous. The germline gives CDR1 SGHAT, CDR2 FQNNGV. The CDR3 has 12 amino acids. Trimming shortened V by 5 bases and J by 3 bases, and 8 bases separated the two germline ends. CDR3: CASSQELYEQYF. The DNA for the CDR3 is TGTGCCAGCAGCCAAGAGCTCTACGAGCAGTACTTC. The full variable domain, in which reference TRBV11-2 and TRBJ2-7 provide the parts outside the CDR3, is EAGVAQSPRYKIIEKRQSVAFWCNPISGHATLYWYQQILGQGPKLLIQFQNNGVVDDSQLPKDRFSAERLKGVDSTLKIQPAKLEDSAVYLCASSQELYEQYFGPGTRLTVT.

This rearrangement joins TRBV4-2 to TRBJ2-5; D unclear. The V gene lost 0 bases and the J gene lost 4 bases, with 9 bases spanning the gap. Germline-derived CDR1 and CDR2 are LGHNA and YNFKEQ. This CDR3 is built from 14 residues. The CDR3 DNA follows: TGTGCCAGCAGCCAAGAGTGGAAAGGAGAGACCCAGTACTTC. It codes for CASSQEWKGETQYF.

The chain couples TRBV21-1 to TRBJ2-4; TRBD2, as called in the table, went unchecked against the DNA. TRBV21-1 is termed a pseudogene. This CDR3 is 17 amino acids long. CDR3 in DNA: TGTGCCAGCACCCTGTGGTTGGTGTTGGAGTTGGAAAACATTCAGTACTTC. Translated: CASTLWLVLELENIQYF.

This chain links TRBV7-9 with TRBJ2-1; D ambiguous. The CDR3 has 14 amino acids. Germline assignment: CDR1 SEHNR and CDR2 FQNEAQ (reference sequence). V was pared by 1 base and J by 0 bases, with 4 bases between. In DNA form, the CDR3 reads TGTGCCAGCAGCTTAGGGGCCTCCTACAATGAGCAGTTCTTC. It codes for CASSLGASYNEQFF.

This chain joins TRBV21-1 and TRBJ2-7; the D call in the table, TRBD2, was not verified against the DNA. TRBV21-1 is a pseudogene locus. The CDR3 loop spans 14 amino acids. The CDR3 protein is CASSKARGSYEQYF. The CDR3 region has the DNA TGTGCCAGCAGCAAAGCGCGGGGGAGCTACGAGCAGTACTTC.

CDR3: CASSVTGGYAYGYTF. CDR3 coding DNA: TGCGCCAGCAGCGTGACAGGGGGCTATGCCTATGGCTACACCTTC. This chain joins TRBV5-1 and TRBJ1-2, with 10 nucleotides matching TRBD1. The CDR3 loop spans 15 amino acids. Germline-derived CDR1 and CDR2 are SGHRS and YFSETQ. J lost 4 bases, V lost 4 bases, and 7 bases had no gene match.

The chain recombines TRBV7-2 with TRBJ2-7; D perhaps matches TRBD1 (6 bases). Trimming shortened V by 5 bases and J by 3 bases, and 14 bases separated the two germline ends. Germline V gives CDR1 SGHTA, CDR2 FQGNSA. This CDR3 region has 14 residues. In DNA, the CDR3 is TGTGCCAGCAGCGCCCAGGGGATGGGCTACGAGCAGTACTTC. It yields the protein CASSAQGMGYEQYF.

CDR3 DNA: TGTGCCAGCAAGGGCACCCGTACCTACGAGCAGTACTTC. As protein: CASKGTRTYEQYF. The chain carries TRBV2 and TRBJ2-7; no clear D gene. The germline gives CDR1 SNHLY, CDR2 FYNNEI. The CDR3 extends over 13 amino acids. V lost 7 bases and J lost 2, with 12 bases in between. Full variable domain (missing parts from reference TRBV2 and TRBJ2-7): EPEVTQTPSHQVTQMGQEVILRCVPISNHLYFYWYRQILGQKVEFLVSFYNNEISEKSEIFDDQFSVERPDGSNFTLKIRSTKLEDSAMYFCASKGTRTYEQYFGPGTRLTVT.

The chain couples TRBV18 to TRBJ2-1, with 10 bases identical to TRBD2. V shed 5 bases, J shed 9 bases, and the junction held 13 bases outside the gene matches. CDR1 is KGHSH, CDR2 LQKENI, per germline. The CDR3 has 16 amino acids. CDR3 in DNA: TGTGCCAGCTCATCAAAACTAGCGGGATCTGGGGGTGAGCAGTTCTTC. This encodes CASSSKLAGSGGEQFF.

The J gene is TRBJ2-3, the V gene TRBV30, with D possibly TRBD1 on 5 matching bases. This CDR3 is 12 amino acids long. Trimming cost V 5 bases and J 4 bases, with 10 bases left between them. CDR1 is GTSNPN and CDR2 is SVGIG in the germline V gene (reference sequence). The CDR3 nucleotides are TGTGCCTGGCAGGGTCAGGCAGATACGCAGTATTTT. As protein: CAWQGQADTQYF.